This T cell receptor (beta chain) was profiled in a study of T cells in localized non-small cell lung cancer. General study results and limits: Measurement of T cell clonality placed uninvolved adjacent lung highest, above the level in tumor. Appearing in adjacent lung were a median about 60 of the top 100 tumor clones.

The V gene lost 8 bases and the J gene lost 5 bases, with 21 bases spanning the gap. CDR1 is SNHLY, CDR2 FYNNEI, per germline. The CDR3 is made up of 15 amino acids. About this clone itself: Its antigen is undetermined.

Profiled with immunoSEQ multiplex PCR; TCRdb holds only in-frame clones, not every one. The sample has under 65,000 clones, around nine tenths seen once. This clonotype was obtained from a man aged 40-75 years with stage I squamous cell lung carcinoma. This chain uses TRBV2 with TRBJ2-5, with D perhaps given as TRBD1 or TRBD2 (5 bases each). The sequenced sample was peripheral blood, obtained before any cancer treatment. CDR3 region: CASQESGPRRETQYF. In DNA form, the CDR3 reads TGTGCCAGCCAAGAATCGGGGCCGCGTCGCGAGACCCAGTACTTC.